This T cell receptor beta chain derives from a study of shared clonotypes between healthy human individuals. Study-wide findings and caveats: Larger estimated richness was generally seen in naive subsets than in memory subsets.

The assay used deep level. Several immunoSEQ plates held equal portions of the genomic DNA taken from each subset. Assay: immunoSEQ multiplex PCR; the TCRdb copy retains only in-frame clones and omits some. The sample yields fewer than 850,000 clones, 90% seen once. A note on this clone: Its antigen is as yet unknown.

V shed 5 bases and J shed 1 base, with 8 bases lying between them. This CDR3 comprises 14 residues. Looked up from germline, CDR1 is MNHNY and CDR2 is SVGAGI (reference sequence). The rearrangement uses TRBV6-6 and TRBJ2-2; weak D call: TRBD1 (6 bases). The material sequenced was memory CD8+ T cells from PBMCs. The subset is: CD45RO+ cells pooled with CCR7-negative TemRA cells. The receptor comes from a young man in good health. Some clones in this sample may be carry-over from other donors' samples. The CDR3 is CASSIQGNTGELFF. The CDR3 bases are TGTGCCAGCAGTATACAGGGGAACACCGGGGAGCTGTTTTTT.